This passage covers 12 T cell receptor beta chains from one sample sequenced in a study of T cell clonotyping in hematopoietic cell transplantation. Indicated time point: recipient sample about 28 days before transplant, after cytoreduction. Only in-frame clones appear in the TCRdb table, and some are missing; sequencing was by immunoSEQ multiplex PCR. This sample has roughly 30,000 clones, with over 60% found just once. The specimen comprised peripheral blood mononuclear cells, sampled before stem cell transplant. Receptors were obtained from a woman in her 30s with chronic myeloid leukemia. Some clones in this sample may be carry-over from other donors' samples.

The V call is TRBV5-6, the J call TRBJ2-1; 8 bases agree with TRBD1. CDR3 length equals 16 residues. Trimming took 4 bases from V and 6 from J; bases not matched to a gene: 12. CDR1 and CDR2 (germline): SGHDT, YYEEEE. CDR3 sequence (DNA): TGTGCCAGCAGCCTGGATGGCAGGGGGCGGTTCAATGAGCAGTTCTTC. Its translation: CASSLDGRGRFNEQFF.

This clone was picked up one time. The J gene is TRBJ1-1, the V gene TRBV29-1; tentatively, D is TRBD1 (5 bases). The CDR3 is 13 amino acids. V was trimmed by 6 bases and J by 0 bases, leaving 11 bases between them. Germline V gene lookup returns CDR1 SQVTM and CDR2 ANQGSEA. This chain's CDR3 is CSVARTLNTEAFF. The CDR3 coding sequence is TGCAGCGTCGCCCGGACATTGAACACTGAAGCTTTCTTT. The entire variable domain, with the rest obtained from reference TRBV29-1 and TRBJ1-1, is as follows: SAVISQKPSRDICQRGTSLTIQCQVDSQVTMMFWYRQQPGQSLTLIATANQGSEATYESGFVIDKFPISRPNLTFSTLTVSNMSPEDSSIYLCSVARTLNTEAFFGQGTRLTVV.

This clone was picked up one time. The chain carries TRBV5-1 and TRBJ1-2; 7 nucleotides align to TRBD1. Germline V gives CDR1 SGHRS, CDR2 YFSETQ. V lost 4 bases and J lost 4; bases outside the gene matches: 10. The CDR3 spans 15 residues. In nucleotides, the CDR3 is TGCGCCAGCAGCCTCGGGACAGCAATCCCCTATGGCTACACCTTC. Its protein product is CASSLGTAIPYGYTF.

This chain joins TRBV6-1 and TRBJ2-7; D is unclear. The CDR3 contains 13 residues. The V end lost 2 bases, the J end lost 4 bases, and 9 bases lay between the germline ends. Germline CDR1 and CDR2: MNHNS and SASEGT. Here the CDR3 reads CASSEQILYEQYV. As DNA, the CDR3 is TGTGCCAGCAGTGAACAGATCCTATACGAGCAGTACGTC.

The chain carries TRBV5-1 and TRBJ2-5; unclear D gene. V was pared by 4 bases and J by 0 bases, with 10 bases between. Germline V gives CDR1 SGHRS, CDR2 YFSETQ. This CDR3 region has 14 residues. CDR3: CASSPLGYQETQYF. The CDR3 DNA is TGCGCCAGCAGCCCTTTGGGGTACCAAGAGACCCAGTACTTC.

This clone was detected only once. The chain couples TRBV30 to TRBJ1-6, with 8 bases matching TRBD1. The CDR3 runs 15 residues. With V trimmed by 4 bases and J by 10 bases, 12 bases remained unmatched. CDR1 is GTSNPN, CDR2 SVGIG, per germline (reference sequence). The CDR3: CAWNTYGQGISPLHF. The CDR3 DNA is TGTGCCTGGAATACCTACGGACAGGGTATCTCACCCCTCCACTTT. Using reference TRBV30 and TRBJ1-6 for the parts outside the CDR3, the full variable domain is SQTIHQWPATLVQPVGSPLSLECTVEGTSNPNLYWYRQAAGRGLQLLFYSVGIGQISSEVPQNLSASRPQDRQFILSSKKLLLSDSGFYLCAWNTYGQGISPLHFGNGTRLTVT.

J is TRBJ1-2 and V is TRBV19; D gene ambiguous. The germline V gene encodes CDR1 LNHDA and CDR2 SQIVND (reference sequence). Between the trimmed V and J ends, which lost 10 bases and 4 bases, there was a span of 7 bases. The CDR3 is made up of 10 amino acids. The CDR3 sequence: CATEAYGYTF. As DNA, the CDR3 is TGTGCCACTGAGGCCTATGGCTACACCTTC.

V and J are TRBV30 and TRBJ1-5, with D possibly being TRBD1 (5 bases). CDR1 is GTSNPN and CDR2 is SVGIG in the germline V gene (reference sequence). V lost 5 bases and J 7 bases, leaving 15 bases between the germline ends. CDR3 size: 13 residues. CDR3 nucleotide sequence: TGTGCCTGGTCGAAGCAGGGCCGCCAGCCCCAGCATTTT. Protein: CAWSKQGRQPQHF.

This chain links TRBV11-3 with TRBJ2-1; D gene ambiguous. In germline, CDR1 is SGHNT, CDR2 YENEEA. The CDR3 has 15 amino acids. V gave up 5 bases and J gave up 3 bases, with 14 bases separating them. CDR3 nucleotide sequence: TGTGCCAGCAGCCCGAGCCGGAGAATCTACAATGAGCAGTTCTTC. This sequence encodes CASSPSRRIYNEQFF.

V and J are TRBV19 and TRBJ1-2; 8 nucleotides match TRBD1. Germline V gene lookup returns CDR1 LNHDA and CDR2 SQIVND (reference sequence). The CDR3 has 13 amino acids. The ends lost 8 bases at V and 0 bases at J; junction bases unmatched: 2. In DNA, the CDR3 is TGTGCCAGTCGGGACAGGACTAACTATGGCTACACCTTC. Protein: CASRDRTNYGYTF.

V gene TRBV6-5 combines with J gene TRBJ1-5; TRBD1 aligns across 8 bases. V was clipped by 5 bases and J by 5 bases; unmatched bases: 8. The CDR3 loop spans 15 amino acids. Germline CDR1 reads MNHEY; CDR2 reads SVGAGI. The chain's CDR3 is CASSRGQGVDQPQHF. The CDR3 bases are TGTGCCAGCAGTCGTGGACAGGGAGTGGATCAGCCCCAGCATTTT.

CDR3: CASSPGQDFSGNTIYF. The CDR3 coding sequence is TGCGCCAGCAGCCCCGGACAAGACTTCTCTGGAAACACCATATATTTT. V and J are TRBV4-1 and TRBJ1-3; weak D call: TRBD1 (5 bases). This CDR3 region has 16 residues. V was clipped by 4 bases and J by 0 bases, with 13 bases between them. Germline V lookup: CDR1 MGHRA, CDR2 YSYEKL.